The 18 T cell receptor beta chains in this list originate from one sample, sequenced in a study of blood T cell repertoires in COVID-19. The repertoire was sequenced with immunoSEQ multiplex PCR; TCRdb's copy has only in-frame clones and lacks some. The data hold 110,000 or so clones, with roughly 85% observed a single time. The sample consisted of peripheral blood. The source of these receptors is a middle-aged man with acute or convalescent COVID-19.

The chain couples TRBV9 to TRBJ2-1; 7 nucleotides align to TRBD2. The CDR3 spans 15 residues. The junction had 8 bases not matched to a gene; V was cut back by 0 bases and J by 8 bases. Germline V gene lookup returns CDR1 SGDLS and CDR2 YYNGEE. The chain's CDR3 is CASSVDAGENDEQFF. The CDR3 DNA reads TGTGCCAGCAGCGTAGATGCGGGAGAGAACGATGAGCAGTTCTTC.

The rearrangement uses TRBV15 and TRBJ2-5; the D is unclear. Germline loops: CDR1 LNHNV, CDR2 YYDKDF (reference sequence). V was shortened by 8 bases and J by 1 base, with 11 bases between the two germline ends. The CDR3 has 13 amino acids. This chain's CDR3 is CATSRGVQETQYF. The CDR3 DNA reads TGTGCCACCTCTCGAGGAGTCCAAGAGACCCAGTACTTC.

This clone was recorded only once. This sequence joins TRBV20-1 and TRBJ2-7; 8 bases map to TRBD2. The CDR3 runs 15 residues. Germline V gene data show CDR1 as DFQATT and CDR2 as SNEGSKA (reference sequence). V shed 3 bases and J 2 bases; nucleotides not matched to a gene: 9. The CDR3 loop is CSASGRGGRPYEQYF. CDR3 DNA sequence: TGCAGTGCTAGTGGTCGCGGGGGGCGTCCCTACGAGCAGTACTTC.

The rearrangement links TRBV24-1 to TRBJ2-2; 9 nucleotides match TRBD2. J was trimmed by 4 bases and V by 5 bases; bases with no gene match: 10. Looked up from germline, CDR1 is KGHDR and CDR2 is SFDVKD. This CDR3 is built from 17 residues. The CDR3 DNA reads TGTGCCACCAGTGCCGCCTACGTAGCGGGAGCCACCGGGGAGCTGTTTTTT. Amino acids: CATSAAYVAGATGELFF.

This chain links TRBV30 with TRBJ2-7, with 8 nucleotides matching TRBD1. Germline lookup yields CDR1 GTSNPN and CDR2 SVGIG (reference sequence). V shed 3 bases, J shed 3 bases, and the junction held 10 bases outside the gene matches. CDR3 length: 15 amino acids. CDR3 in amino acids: CAWSAYSGTGYEQYF. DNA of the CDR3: TGTGCCTGGAGCGCCTACTCCGGGACAGGCTACGAGCAGTACTTC.

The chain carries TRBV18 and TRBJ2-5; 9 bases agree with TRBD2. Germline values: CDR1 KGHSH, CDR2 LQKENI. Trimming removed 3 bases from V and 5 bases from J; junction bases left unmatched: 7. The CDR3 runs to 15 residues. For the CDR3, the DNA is TGTGCCAGCTCACCCCCAGCGGGGGGACGGGAGACCCAGTACTTC. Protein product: CASSPPAGGRETQYF. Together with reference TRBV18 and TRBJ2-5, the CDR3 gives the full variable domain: NAGVMQNPRHLVRRRGQEARLRCSPMKGHSHVYWYRQLPEEGLKFMVYLQKENIIDESGMPKERFSAEFPKEGPSILRIQQVVRGDSAAYFCASSPPAGGRETQYFGPGTRLLVL.

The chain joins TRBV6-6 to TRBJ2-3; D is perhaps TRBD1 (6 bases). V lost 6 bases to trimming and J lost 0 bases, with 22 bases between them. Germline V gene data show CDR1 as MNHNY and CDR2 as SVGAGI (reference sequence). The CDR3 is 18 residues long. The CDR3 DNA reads TGTGCCAGCAGCCGAACTAGGGTGGGGGCGATGAGCACAGATACGCAGTATTTT. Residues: CASSRTRVGAMSTDTQYF.

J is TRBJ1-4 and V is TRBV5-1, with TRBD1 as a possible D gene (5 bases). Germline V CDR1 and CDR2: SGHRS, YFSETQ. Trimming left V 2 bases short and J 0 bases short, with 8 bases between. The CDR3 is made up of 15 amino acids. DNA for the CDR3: TGCGCCAGCAGCTTCGGGGGAGCAACTAATGAAAAACTGTTTTTT. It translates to CASSFGGATNEKLFF.

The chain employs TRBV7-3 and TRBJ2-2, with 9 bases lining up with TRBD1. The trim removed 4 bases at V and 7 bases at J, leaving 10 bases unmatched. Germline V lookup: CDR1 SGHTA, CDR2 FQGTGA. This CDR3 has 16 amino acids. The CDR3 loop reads CASSSTGGAGIGELFF. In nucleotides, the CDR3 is TGTGCCAGCAGCTCCACAGGGGGCGCCGGTATCGGGGAGCTGTTTTTT.

CDR3 DNA: TGTGCCAGCAGTTACTCCGGGACAGAGAACACTGAAGCTTTCTTT. It specifies CASSYSGTENTEAFF. J is TRBJ1-1 and V is TRBV6-2 or TRBV6-3; 7 bases map to TRBD1. Trimming took 0 bases from V and 1 from J; bases not matched to a gene: 2. Germline values: CDR1 MNHEY, CDR2 SVGEGT. The CDR3 is 15 residues long.

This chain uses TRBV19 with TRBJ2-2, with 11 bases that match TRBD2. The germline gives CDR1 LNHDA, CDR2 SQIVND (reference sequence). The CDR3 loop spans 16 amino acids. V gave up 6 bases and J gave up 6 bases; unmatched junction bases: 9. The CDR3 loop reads CASRTLAGGLSGELFF. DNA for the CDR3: TGTGCCAGTAGAACTCTAGCGGGGGGTCTCTCCGGGGAGCTGTTTTTT. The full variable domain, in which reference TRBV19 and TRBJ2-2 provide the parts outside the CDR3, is DGGITQSPKYLFRKEGQNVTLSCEQNLNHDAMYWYRQDPGQGLRLIYYSQIVNDFQKGDIAEGYSVSREKKESFPLTVTSAQKNPTAFYLCASRTLAGGLSGELFFGEGSRLTVL.

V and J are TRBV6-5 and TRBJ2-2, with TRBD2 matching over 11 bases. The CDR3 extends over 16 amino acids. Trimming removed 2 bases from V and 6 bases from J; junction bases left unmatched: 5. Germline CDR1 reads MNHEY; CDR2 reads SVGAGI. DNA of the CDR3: TGTGCCAGCAGTTACGTGTTAGCGGGGGGGCCCGGGGAGCTGTTTTTT. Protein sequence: CASSYVLAGGPGELFF.

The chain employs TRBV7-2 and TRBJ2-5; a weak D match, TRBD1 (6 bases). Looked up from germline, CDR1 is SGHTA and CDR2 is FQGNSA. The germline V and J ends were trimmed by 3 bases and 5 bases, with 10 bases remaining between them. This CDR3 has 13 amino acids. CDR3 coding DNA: TGTGCCAGCAGCTTTCAGGGGTGGGAGACCCAGTACTTC. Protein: CASSFQGWETQYF.

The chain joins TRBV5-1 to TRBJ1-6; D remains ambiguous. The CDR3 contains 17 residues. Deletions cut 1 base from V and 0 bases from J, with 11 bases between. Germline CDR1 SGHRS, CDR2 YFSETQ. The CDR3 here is CASSLSTESSYNSPLHF. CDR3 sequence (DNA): TGCGCCAGCAGCTTGAGCACGGAGAGCTCCTATAATTCACCCCTCCACTTT.

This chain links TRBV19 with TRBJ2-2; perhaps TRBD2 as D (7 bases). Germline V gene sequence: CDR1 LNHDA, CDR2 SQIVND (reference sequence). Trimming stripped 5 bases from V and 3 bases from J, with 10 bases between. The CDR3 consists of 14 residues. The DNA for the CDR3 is TGTGCCAGTAGTCCGGGGGGCTACACCGGGGAGCTGTTTTTT. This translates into CASSPGGYTGELFF.

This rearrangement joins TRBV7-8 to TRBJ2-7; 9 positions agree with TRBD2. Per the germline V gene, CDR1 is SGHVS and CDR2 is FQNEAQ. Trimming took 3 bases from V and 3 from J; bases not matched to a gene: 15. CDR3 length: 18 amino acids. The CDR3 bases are TGTGCCAGCAGCTTGGCCAACATACACCTTAGCGGGGGCTACGAGCAGTACTTC. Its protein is CASSLANIHLSGGYEQYF.

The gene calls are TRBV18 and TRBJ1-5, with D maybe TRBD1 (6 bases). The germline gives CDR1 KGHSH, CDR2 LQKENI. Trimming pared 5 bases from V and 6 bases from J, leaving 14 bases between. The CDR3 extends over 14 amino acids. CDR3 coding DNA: TGTGCCAGCTCAGCTAACAGGGCGGGTCAGCCCCAGCATTTT. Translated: CASSANRAGQPQHF.

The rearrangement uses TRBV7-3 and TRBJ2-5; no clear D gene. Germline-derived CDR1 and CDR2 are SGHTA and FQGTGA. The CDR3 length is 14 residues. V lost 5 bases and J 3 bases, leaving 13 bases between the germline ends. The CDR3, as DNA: TGTGCCAGCAGCCGATCAGGCTACGAAGAGACCCAGTACTTC. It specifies CASSRSGYEETQYF.